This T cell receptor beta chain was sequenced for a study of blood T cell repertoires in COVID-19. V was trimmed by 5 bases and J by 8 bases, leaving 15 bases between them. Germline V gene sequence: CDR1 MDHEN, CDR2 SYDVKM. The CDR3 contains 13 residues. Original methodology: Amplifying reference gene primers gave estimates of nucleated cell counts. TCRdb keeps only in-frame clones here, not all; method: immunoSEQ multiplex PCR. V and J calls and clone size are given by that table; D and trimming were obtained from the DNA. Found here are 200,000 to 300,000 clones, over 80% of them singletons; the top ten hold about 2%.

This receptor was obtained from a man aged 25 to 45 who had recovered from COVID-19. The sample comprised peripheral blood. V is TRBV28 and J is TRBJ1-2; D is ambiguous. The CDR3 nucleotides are TGTGCCAGCAGTCTCCCCGGGTATGAAGGCTACACCTTC. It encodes CASSLPGYEGYTF.